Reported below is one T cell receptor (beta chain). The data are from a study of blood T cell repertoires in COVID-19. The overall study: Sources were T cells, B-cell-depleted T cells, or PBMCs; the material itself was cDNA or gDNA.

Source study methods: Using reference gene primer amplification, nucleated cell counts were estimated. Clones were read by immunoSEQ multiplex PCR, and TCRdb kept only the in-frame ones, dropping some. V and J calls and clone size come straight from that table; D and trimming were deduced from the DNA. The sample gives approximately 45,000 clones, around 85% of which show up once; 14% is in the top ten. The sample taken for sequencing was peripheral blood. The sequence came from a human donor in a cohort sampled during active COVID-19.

CDR3 protein: CASSSWGQGNTIYF. The DNA for the CDR3 is TGCGCCAGCAGCTCTTGGGGACAGGGAAACACCATATATTTT. The chain recombines TRBV5-1 with TRBJ1-3, with 7 bases identical to TRBD1. Trimming at V came to 3 bases and at J to 4 bases, leaving 4 bases not matched to a gene. The germline CDR1 and CDR2 sequences are SGHRS and YFSETQ. This CDR3 is 14 amino acids long.